The present T cell receptor beta chain was sequenced within a study of T cells after yellow fever vaccination. Study summary: Each low-cell-number fraction was prepared by means of SMART-Seq v4 Ultra Low Input.

This clonotype was observed a few times. Its antigen is unidentified. From germline, CDR1 is LGHDT and CDR2 YNNKEL (reference sequence). CDR3 length: 15 amino acids. V was pared by 0 bases and J by 3 bases, with 11 bases between. It was through 5'RACE template switching that TCR cDNA was made, with a universal primer site and UMIs added. TCRdb reanalysed the 5' RACE reads using MiXCR and keeps one entry per CDR3 protein. Of roughly 190,000 distinct CDR3 sequences listed, approximately 11% are singletons. Whole-study findings and limits: Re-detected after boosting: most primary clones, about 95% of CD4 and 88% of CD8.

Sample: CD8+ T cells sorted from PBMCs, taken 15 days after the yellow fever booster vaccination. The TCR sequence derives from a man aged 18 to 30 who received the YFV17D yellow fever vaccine. V is TRBV3-1 and J is TRBJ2-5; the D is unclear. DNA of the CDR3: TGTGCCAGCAGCCAAGACTCCGGGCTGAAAGAGACCCAGTACTTC. Translated: CASSQDSGLKETQYF.